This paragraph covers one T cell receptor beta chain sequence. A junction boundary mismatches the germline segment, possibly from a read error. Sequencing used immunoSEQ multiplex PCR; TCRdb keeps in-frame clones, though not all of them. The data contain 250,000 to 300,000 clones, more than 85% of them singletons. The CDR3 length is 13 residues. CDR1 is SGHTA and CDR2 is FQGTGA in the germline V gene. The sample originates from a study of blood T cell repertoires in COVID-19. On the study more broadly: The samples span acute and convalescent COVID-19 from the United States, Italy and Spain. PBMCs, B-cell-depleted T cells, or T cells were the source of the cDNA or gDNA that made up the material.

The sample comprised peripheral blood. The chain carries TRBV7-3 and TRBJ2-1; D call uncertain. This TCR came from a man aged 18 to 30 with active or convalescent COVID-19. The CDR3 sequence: CASSLNQYNERFF. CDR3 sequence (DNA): TGTGCCAGCAGCTTAAACCAGTACAATGAGCGGTTCTTC.